This T cell receptor (beta chain) derives from a study of blood T cell repertoires in COVID-19. Cohort 3 donors were reported recovered after two negative PCRs, clearance, or symptom resolution. Measured with immunoSEQ multiplex PCR; TCRdb has only the in-frame clones, and not every one. The sample has some 200,000 clones, about four fifths seen once. Germline V gives CDR1 SGHTA, CDR2 FQGNSA. This CDR3 is 14 amino acids long. V was pared by 2 bases and J by 0 bases, with 0 bases of the junction left unmatched. This clone has only a few counts. The chain joins TRBV7-2 to TRBJ1-1; 7 nucleotides agree with TRBD1. Sequencing was done on a sample of PBMCs or T cells enriched from blood (not recorded which). The sequence derives from a man between 40 and 49 years old who had recovered from COVID-19. The CDR3 reads CASSLTGVNTEAFF. DNA of the CDR3: TGTGCCAGCAGCTTAACAGGGGTGAACACTGAAGCTTTCTTT.